The 25 T cell receptor beta chains below come from one sample, sequenced in a study of T cell responses to AZD1222 COVID-19 vaccine. The data were produced by immunoSEQ multiplex PCR, yet TCRdb's version contains in-frame clones alone and is incomplete. The data show about 100,000 clones, 85% to 90% seen once. Sequencing used peripheral blood, obtained 28 days after the second AZD1222 dose. The receptors stem from an adult who received the AZD1222 COVID-19 vaccine.

The chain is built from TRBV29-1 and TRBJ1-5; D ambiguous. CDR1 and CDR2 from the germline V gene are SQVTM and ANQGSEA. Trimming stripped 3 bases from V and 4 bases from J, with 10 bases between. This CDR3 region has 13 residues. CDR3 sequence (DNA): TGCAGCGTTGAGTATCAGAGGAATCAGCCCCAGCATTTT. Residues: CSVEYQRNQPQHF.

The chain employs TRBV19 and TRBJ2-7; 11 nucleotides align to TRBD2. CDR3 length: 13 residues. CDR1 and CDR2 (germline): LNHDA, SQIVND (reference sequence). V shed 9 bases and J 4 bases; nucleotides not matched to a gene: 5. DNA of the CDR3: TGTGCCAGCCAGCTAGCGGGAGGATACGAGCAGTACTTC. Translated: CASQLAGGYEQYF.

The chain has TRBV5-1 and TRBJ1-6; no clear D gene. This CDR3 has 15 amino acids. The germline V gene encodes CDR1 SGHRS and CDR2 YFSETQ. The V end was cut by 2 bases, the J end by 6 bases, with 12 bases between. The DNA of the CDR3 is TGCGCCAGCAGCTTTGAGGGCCGGGCTAATTCACCCCTCCACTTT. Encoded protein: CASSFEGRANSPLHF.

The chain uses TRBV7-2 and TRBJ2-1, with 7 positions matching TRBD1. Looked up from germline, CDR1 is SGHTA and CDR2 is FQGNSA. The CDR3 has 15 residues. V was clipped by 4 bases and J by 7 bases; unmatched bases: 10. The CDR3 reads CASSSGQVSVNEQFF. The CDR3 nucleotides are TGTGCCAGCAGCTCTGGACAGGTTTCGGTAAATGAGCAGTTCTTC.

The chain links TRBV20-1 to TRBJ1-1; the match to TRBD1 covers 8 bases. The CDR3 totals 16 residues. The junction had 9 bases not matched to a gene; V was cut back by 3 bases and J by 0 bases. From germline, CDR1 is DFQATT and CDR2 SNEGSKA (reference sequence). The chain's CDR3 is CSASSTGDMMNTEAFF. The CDR3 coding sequence is TGCAGTGCTAGTTCGACAGGGGACATGATGAACACTGAAGCTTTCTTT.

The chain joins TRBV29-1 to TRBJ1-4; D may be TRBD1 (6 bases). CDR3 length: 12 residues. V was clipped by 4 bases and J by 3 bases, with 6 bases between them. CDR1 and CDR2 (germline): SQVTM, ANQGSEA. The CDR3 sequence is CSVAGANEKLFF. CDR3 bases: TGCAGCGTTGCAGGGGCTAATGAAAAACTGTTTTTT.

The chain links TRBV19 to TRBJ1-1; 9 bases are shared with TRBD1. The CDR3 has 14 residues. CDR1 and CDR2 (germline): LNHDA, SQIVND (reference sequence). The junction had 2 bases not matched to a gene; V was cut back by 6 bases and J by 0 bases. The CDR3 nucleotides are TGTGCCAGTAGGGGACAGGGCATGAACACTGAAGCTTTCTTT. This codes for CASRGQGMNTEAFF.

The chain joins TRBV29-1 to TRBJ2-5; no firm D call. Germline CDR1 is SQVTM and CDR2 is ANQGSEA. The CDR3 contains 12 residues. The V and J ends lost 5 bases and 2 bases respectively, with 9 bases between them. The CDR3 region is CSVSSRQETQYF. The CDR3 DNA reads as TGCAGCGTTAGTTCGAGACAAGAGACCCAGTACTTC. Complete variable domain (other parts from reference TRBV29-1 and TRBJ2-5): SAVISQKPSRDICQRGTSLTIQCQVDSQVTMMFWYRQQPGQSLTLIATANQGSEATYESGFVIDKFPISRPNLTFSTLTVSNMSPEDSSIYLCSVSSRQETQYFGPGTRLLVL.

Only one count was recorded for this clone. The V gene is TRBV6-4, the J gene TRBJ2-6; D gene unclear. The CDR3 length is 13 residues. Germline CDR1 is MRHNA and CDR2 is SNTAGT. Deletions cut 10 bases from V and 3 bases from J, with 10 bases between. The CDR3 nucleotides are TGTGCCACACGTCATAATGGGGCCAACGTCCTGACTTTC. Amino acids: CATRHNGANVLTF.

The chain links TRBV6-6 to TRBJ2-4; perhaps D is TRBD1 or TRBD2 (5 bases each). Deletions cut 6 bases from V and 1 base from J, with 16 bases between. The CDR3 sequence is 16 residues long. Germline V lookup: CDR1 MNHNY, CDR2 SVGAGI (reference sequence). CDR3 in amino acids: CASRISGQMAKNIQYF. The CDR3 DNA is TGTGCCAGCAGGATATCGGGGCAGATGGCCAAAAACATTCAGTACTTC.

V and J are TRBV30 and TRBJ2-3; possible D gene TRBD2, 6 bases. The CDR3 has 14 residues. The germline CDR1 and CDR2 sequences are GTSNPN and SVGIG (reference sequence). V lost 2 bases, J lost 0 bases, and 9 bases lay in between. The CDR3 coding sequence is TGTGCCTGGAGTAGTGGGACTAGCACAGATACGCAGTATTTT. Its translation is CAWSSGTSTDTQYF.

This sequence joins TRBV7-2 and TRBJ2-7; 8 bases match TRBD2. V lost 5 bases to trimming and J lost 6 bases; unmatched junction nucleotides: 6. The CDR3 covers 13 residues. CDR1 and CDR2 from the germline V gene are SGHTA and FQGNSA. In DNA, the CDR3 is TGTGCCAGCAGCCCCGGGGGGGCCGGCGAGCAGTACTTC. Its protein product is CASSPGGAGEQYF.

The genes are TRBV7-9 and TRBJ1-2, with D hard to call. The CDR3 consists of 13 residues. From germline, CDR1 is SEHNR and CDR2 FQNEAQ (reference sequence). The V and J ends lost 6 bases and 6 bases respectively, with 14 bases between them. The CDR3 region has the DNA TGTGCCAGCAGACTCCCCATCGCCCATGGCTACACCTTC. It specifies CASRLPIAHGYTF. The variable domain in full, with the rest retrieved from reference TRBV7-9 and TRBJ1-2, is DTGVSQNPRHKITKRGQNVTFRCDPISEHNRLYWYRQTLGQGPEFLTYFQNEAQLEKSRLLSDRFSAERPKGSFSTLEIQRTEQGDSAMYLCASRLPIAHGYTFGSGTRLTVV.

The rearrangement uses TRBV18 and TRBJ1-5; TRBD1 matches 7 bases. J gave up 5 bases and V 6 bases, and 7 bases lay outside the gene matches. This CDR3 has 14 amino acids. Per the germline V gene, CDR1 is KGHSH and CDR2 is LQKENI. CDR3 DNA: TGTGCCAGCTCCCGACAGGGTTCGGATCAGCCCCAGCATTTT. Translation gives CASSRQGSDQPQHF.

The V and J genes are TRBV10-3 and TRBJ1-1; D is undetermined. The CDR3 spans 12 residues. Per germline, CDR1 ENHRY and CDR2 SYGVKD. V was pared by 6 bases and J by 4 bases, with 9 bases between. CDR3 nucleotide sequence: TGTGCCATCAGCCCAGGAGGCACTGAAGCTTTCTTT. It yields the protein CAISPGGTEAFF.

The chain links TRBV5-4 to TRBJ1-1; TRBD1 matches 7 bases. The germline V gene encodes CDR1 SGHNT and CDR2 YYREEE (reference sequence). The CDR3 consists of 16 residues. Trimming cost V 4 bases and J 7 bases; bases outside gene matches: 16. This CDR3 reads CASSGGIRDRNNEAFF. The DNA for the CDR3 is TGTGCCAGCAGCGGCGGTATCCGGGACAGAAATAATGAAGCTTTCTTT.

The V gene is TRBV19, the J gene TRBJ1-5; 8 bases map to TRBD1. CDR1 and CDR2 (germline): LNHDA, SQIVND (reference sequence). The V gene end was trimmed by 0 bases and the J gene end by 10 bases; junction bases not matched to a gene: 11. The CDR3 has 16 residues. The CDR3 spells CASSIDLEQGGDPQHF. Here the CDR3 DNA reads TGTGCCAGTAGTATAGATCTGGAACAGGGGGGGGATCCCCAGCATTTT.

In its sample, this clone was seen a few times. V gene TRBV12-3 or TRBV12-4 combines with J gene TRBJ1-1; TRBD1 is a possible D gene (6 bases). CDR3 length: 13 residues. Trimming left V 2 bases short and J 10 bases short, with 14 bases between. As DNA, the CDR3 is TGTGCCAGCAGTTTATGGGGGCGGTTAGGAGCTTTCTTT. As protein: CASSLWGRLGAFF.

CDR3 nucleotides: TGTGCCAGCAGCTTGGGACAGTCCACAGATACGCAGTATTTT. Its protein product is CASSLGQSTDTQYF. J is TRBJ2-3 and V is TRBV7-9; 7 positions match TRBD1. With 3 bases clipped from V and 2 bases from J, the junction kept 2 bases outside the gene matches. The CDR3 runs to 14 residues. Germline CDR1 reads SEHNR; CDR2 reads FQNEAQ (reference sequence).

This chain joins TRBV6-6 and TRBJ1-1; D call uncertain. CDR1 and CDR2 (germline): MNHNY, SVGAGI (reference sequence). With 4 bases removed from V and 1 base from J, the gap between germline ends came to 7 bases. The CDR3 contains 13 residues. Here the CDR3 reads CASSSLGNTEAFF. The CDR3 nucleotides are TGTGCCAGCAGTTCTTTGGGGAACACTGAAGCTTTCTTT.

This sequence joins TRBV30 and TRBJ1-5; D call uncertain. The V end was cut by 1 base, the J end by 11 bases, with 12 bases between. Germline CDR1 is GTSNPN and CDR2 is SVGIG (reference sequence). The CDR3 sequence is 12 residues long. The CDR3: CAWSAGPGAQHF. The CDR3 DNA is TGTGCCTGGAGTGCCGGTCCCGGGGCCCAGCATTTT.

The chain employs TRBV19 and TRBJ1-4; possible D gene TRBD1, 5 bases. Germline V CDR1 and CDR2: LNHDA, SQIVND (reference sequence). CDR3 length equals 13 residues. Trimming removed 3 bases at V and 13 bases at J, with 15 bases between. The CDR3 is CASSILPGTLLFF. DNA for the CDR3: TGTGCCAGTAGTATTCTCCCTGGGACTTTACTGTTTTTT.

Concerning this clone: Other DNA sequences within the sample encode an identical CDR3. The chain recombines TRBV7-9 with TRBJ2-7; TRBD2 aligns across 8 bases. The CDR3 runs to 16 residues. From germline, CDR1 is SEHNR and CDR2 FQNEAQ (reference sequence). The junction had 10 bases not matched to a gene; V was cut back by 0 bases and J by 6 bases. The CDR3 nucleotides are TGTGCCAGCAGCTTAGCGGGGGGCGGGGGGCCCGGCGAGCAGTACTTC. Protein: CASSLAGGGGPGEQYF.

The chain recombines TRBV11-3 with TRBJ2-2; D ambiguous. The V end was cut by 3 bases, the J end by 4 bases, with 6 bases between. The CDR3 totals 13 residues. From germline, CDR1 is SGHNT and CDR2 YENEEA. CDR3 nucleotides: TGTGCCAGCAGCTTCACGGCCACCGGGGAGCTGTTTTTT. Translating gives CASSFTATGELFF.

J is TRBJ2-1 and V is TRBV5-1; 13 bases agree with TRBD2. The germline gives CDR1 SGHRS, CDR2 YFSETQ. The CDR3 is 17 amino acids. V dropped 3 bases and J dropped 11; count of bases not matched to a gene: 14. The CDR3 spells CASSSRTSGSPGDKQFF. CDR3 in DNA: TGCGCCAGCAGCTCAAGGACTAGCGGGAGCCCAGGGGACAAGCAGTTCTTC.